This T cell receptor (beta chain) was captured by sequencing in a study of memory CD4+ T cells and cytomegalovirus serostatus. Profiling relied on immunoSEQ multiplex PCR, and the TCRdb table lists in-frame clones only, not all of them. The sample has 35,000 to 45,000 clones, roughly 83% seen once; the top ten hold 0.95% to 1.3%. The sort gate was single viable CD3+CD4+CD8-CD45RO+ cells for memory CD4+ T cells. Serum IgG to CMV pp150, pp28, p38 and p52 defined serostatus. This CDR3 has 14 residues. V dropped 5 bases and J dropped 8; count of bases not matched to a gene: 8. CDR1 is SNHLY, CDR2 FYNNEI, per germline.

The rearrangement links TRBV2 to TRBJ1-4, with 7 bases fitting TRBD1. This clonotype was sampled from an adult in good health and CMV-seronegative. The source material was memory CD4+ T cells from blood. The CDR3 loop is CASSIQGIGEKLFF. The CDR3 DNA follows: TGTGCCAGCAGTATACAGGGGATAGGAGAAAAACTGTTTTTT.